This TCR beta chain was captured in a study of cytotoxic CD8 clonotypes in ibrutinib-treated CLL. This CDR3 has 12 amino acids. In germline, CDR1 is SQVTM, CDR2 ANQGSEA. The J segment lost 4 bases and the V segment lost 5 bases, leaving 3 bases of the junction unmatched. TCRdb's table, derived via immunoSEQ multiplex PCR, lists solely in-frame clones and lacks some. The data hold some 50,000 clones, with less than 70% observed a single time. This sample comprised PBMCs, obtained after 12 months of ibrutinib treatment. This chain connects TRBV29-1 to TRBJ2-7, with TRBD2 matching over 9 bases. The clonotype comes from a human donor with chronic lymphocytic leukemia. The chain's CDR3 is CSVLAGVYEQYF. As DNA, the CDR3 is TGCAGCGTTTTAGCGGGGGTATACGAGCAGTACTTC.